The 25 T cell receptor beta chains listed next were all sequenced from one sample in a study of cytomegalovirus exposure and HLA in healthy donors. The study ran its PCR with 60 Vbeta and 13 Jbeta primers. Clones were sequenced by immunoSEQ multiplex PCR, and TCRdb holds only the in-frame ones, with some missing. The sample has 150,000 to 200,000 clones, more than 75% seen once; the top ten hold 1.4%. Sequencing input: PBMCs. The receptors here all came from a male donor in good health and CMV-seronegative.

This rearrangement joins TRBV28 to TRBJ1-1; 8 bases are a match to TRBD1. The J segment lost 5 bases and the V segment lost 5 bases, leaving 4 bases of the junction unmatched. The V gene's germline CDR1 is MDHEN and CDR2 SYDVKM. CDR3 length equals 13 residues. DNA for the CDR3: TGTGCCAGCAGTCGACAGGGGTGGACTGAAGCTTTCTTT. As protein: CASSRQGWTEAFF.

The V gene is TRBV27, the J gene TRBJ2-2; 14 positions match TRBD2. CDR3 size: 19 residues. J lost 0 bases, V lost 5 bases, and 8 bases had no gene match. Germline V CDR1 and CDR2: MNHEY, SMNVEV (reference sequence). CDR3 protein: CASSLSRTSGRPNTGELFF. The CDR3 bases are TGTGCCAGCAGTCTCTCCCGGACTAGCGGGAGGCCGAACACCGGGGAGCTGTTTTTT.

The chain is built from TRBV5-1 and TRBJ2-7, with D maybe TRBD2 (6 bases). V shed 5 bases and J shed 1 base, with 16 bases lying between them. CDR3 size: 15 residues. Germline values: CDR1 SGHRS, CDR2 YFSETQ. In DNA form, the CDR3 reads TGCGCCAGCAGTGAGGACGGGAGCGCATCCTACGAGCAGTACTTC. It yields the protein CASSEDGSASYEQYF.

The chain uses TRBV7-2 and TRBJ2-7; 8 positions match TRBD1. The CDR3 has 13 amino acids. J gave up 7 bases and V 5 bases, and 7 bases lay outside the gene matches. The germline V gene encodes CDR1 SGHTA and CDR2 FQGNSA. CDR3 region: CASSLQGASEQYF. The CDR3 bases are TGTGCCAGCAGCCTTCAGGGGGCGAGTGAGCAGTACTTC.

The chain recombines TRBV29-1 with TRBJ2-7; 7 bases agree with TRBD1. This CDR3 has 14 amino acids. Germline V gene sequence: CDR1 SQVTM, CDR2 ANQGSEA. J lost 5 bases, V lost 4 bases, and 11 bases had no gene match. Here the CDR3 reads CSVALTGKSNEQYF. The CDR3 DNA reads TGCAGCGTTGCTCTGACAGGGAAGAGTAACGAGCAGTACTTC.

This chain uses TRBV6-5 with TRBJ1-2; TRBD1 is a possible D gene (6 bases). There are 15 residues in the CDR3. Germline CDR1 and CDR2: MNHEY and SVGAGI. Trimming took 2 bases from V and 4 from J, leaving 14 bases between them. CDR3 in amino acids: CASSYNTDRSYGYTF. CDR3 in DNA: TGTGCCAGCAGTTACAATACTGACAGGTCCTATGGCTACACCTTC.

This clone turned up a few times. J is TRBJ2-7 and V is TRBV7-8; 8 bases map to TRBD1. This CDR3 is built from 15 residues. J lost 3 bases, V lost 3 bases, and 7 bases had no gene match. Germline CDR1 reads SGHVS; CDR2 reads FQNEAQ. The CDR3 here is CASSFPTGTGYEQYF. CDR3 DNA: TGTGCCAGCAGCTTTCCCACCGGGACAGGCTACGAGCAGTACTTC.

This clone was recorded once. V and J are TRBV19 and TRBJ2-4, with 7 bases matching TRBD1. Germline values: CDR1 LNHDA, CDR2 SQIVND (reference sequence). V trimming: 5 bases; J trimming: 3 bases; junction bases outside the gene matches: 4. The CDR3 totals 14 residues. CDR3 protein: CASSSGQNKNIQYF. CDR3 bases: TGTGCCAGTAGTTCGGGACAGAACAAAAACATTCAGTACTTC.

V is TRBV19 and J is TRBJ1-6; TRBD1 agrees at 9 bases. This CDR3 contains 15 residues. Trimming at V came to 7 bases and at J to 10 bases, leaving 11 bases not matched to a gene. The germline gives CDR1 LNHDA, CDR2 SQIVND (reference sequence). In DNA form, the CDR3 reads TGTGCCAGTAACGGTGTCGGGACAGGGCAATCACCCCTCCACTTT. This translates into CASNGVGTGQSPLHF.

The chain couples TRBV7-8 to TRBJ2-2; 11 nucleotides agree with TRBD2. The CDR3 loop spans 16 amino acids. The V gene's germline CDR1 is SGHVS and CDR2 FQNEAQ. J lost 6 bases, V lost 5 bases, and 8 bases had no gene match. The CDR3 DNA reads as TGTGCCAGCAGCCTTAGAACTAGCGGGAGTGCCGGGGAGCTGTTTTTT. It yields the protein CASSLRTSGSAGELFF. The whole variable domain, filled in from reference TRBV7-8 and TRBJ2-2, reads GAGVSQSPRYKVAKRGQDVALRCDPISGHVSLFWYQQALGQGPEFLTYFQNEAQLDKSGLPSDRFFAERPEGSVSTLKIQRTQQEDSAVYLCASSLRTSGSAGELFFGEGSRLTVL.

This clone was recorded once. The V gene is TRBV28, the J gene TRBJ2-7; D perhaps matches TRBD2 (6 bases). Germline CDR1 MDHEN, CDR2 SYDVKM. Between the trimmed V and J ends, which lost 3 bases and 0 bases, there was a span of 9 bases. CDR3 length: 14 residues. CDR3 DNA sequence: TGTGCCAGCAGTTTTGCGGGAAGCTCCTACGAGCAGTACTTC. Amino acid sequence: CASSFAGSSYEQYF.

V usage is TRBV7-3 and J usage is TRBJ2-1; D call uncertain. This CDR3 has 16 residues. Germline lookup yields CDR1 SGHTA and CDR2 FQGTGA. V lost 0 bases and J lost 4, with 13 bases in between. The CDR3 DNA follows: TGTGCCAGCAGCTTAACGCACGGTGAATTTTACAATGAGCAGTTCTTC. Translation gives CASSLTHGEFYNEQFF.

The chain joins TRBV7-6 to TRBJ2-7; 7 bases agree with TRBD1. Trimming cost V 3 bases and J 1 base; bases outside gene matches: 3. Looked up from germline, CDR1 is SGHVS and CDR2 is FNYEAQ. There are 14 residues in the CDR3. Here the CDR3 DNA reads TGTGCCAGCAGCTTTTCGACAGGGTCCTACGAGCAGTACTTC. Translating it yields CASSFSTGSYEQYF. Using reference TRBV7-6 and TRBJ2-7 for the parts outside the CDR3, the full variable domain is GAGVSQSPRYKVTKRGQDVALRCDPISGHVSLYWYRQALGQGPEFLTYFNYEAQQDKSGLPNDRFSAERPEGSISTLTIQRTEQRDSAMYRCASSFSTGSYEQYFGPGTRLTVT.

The gene calls are TRBV28 and TRBJ2-1, with 12 bases matching TRBD2. The V gene's germline CDR1 is MDHEN and CDR2 SYDVKM. CDR3 length: 16 residues. Trimming at V came to 7 bases and at J to 6 bases, leaving 10 bases not matched to a gene. CDR3 bases: TGTGCCAGCACCACACCGGGACTAGCGGGCTCCAATGAGCAGTTCTTC. Translation gives CASTTPGLAGSNEQFF.

The rearrangement joins TRBV15 to TRBJ2-5, with 8 bases matching TRBD1. The J call may be faulty, since TRBJ2-7 better matches the DNA end. The CDR3 contains 15 residues. CDR1 is LNHNV and CDR2 is YYDKDF in the germline V gene (reference sequence). CDR3 DNA: TGTGCCACCAGCAGAGATGGAACAGGGGGGTACGAGCAGTACTTC. Its protein is CATSRDGTGGYEQYF.

The rearrangement joins TRBV5-1 to TRBJ2-3; D unclear. V was cut by 3 bases and J by 6 bases, with 5 bases left in between. The CDR3 extends over 11 amino acids. The germline V gene has CDR1 SGHRS and CDR2 YFSETQ. The CDR3 region has the DNA TGCGCCAGCAGCTCCCAGGATACGCAGTATTTT. Translating it yields CASSSQDTQYF.

CDR3 DNA: TGTGCCAGCCGCCTCGGGACTAGCATCGACGAGCAGTACTTC. This codes for CASRLGTSIDEQYF. The rearrangement links TRBV2 to TRBJ2-7; 9 positions match TRBD2. CDR1 is SNHLY, CDR2 FYNNEI, per germline. J was trimmed by 5 bases and V by 8 bases; bases with no gene match: 10. The CDR3 loop spans 14 amino acids.

This chain connects TRBV7-2 to TRBJ2-7; D is undetermined. V lost 4 bases, J lost 0 bases, and 4 bases lay in between. The CDR3 runs 12 residues. Germline CDR1 is SGHTA and CDR2 is FQGNSA. The CDR3 DNA reads as TGTGCCAGCAGCTCTCTCTCCTACGAGCAGTACTTC. Translated: CASSSLSYEQYF.

This rearrangement joins TRBV7-2 to TRBJ2-3, with TRBD2 as a possible D gene (6 bases). V dropped 5 bases and J dropped 0 bases, with 15 bases sitting between them. The CDR3 is made up of 16 amino acids. Germline CDR1 is SGHTA and CDR2 is FQGNSA. The CDR3 region has the DNA TGTGCCAGCAGCAAAGGGAGGCAGGCTAGCACAGATACGCAGTATTTT. Protein sequence: CASSKGRQASTDTQYF.

This chain connects TRBV10-3 to TRBJ1-5; tentative D call: TRBD1 (6 bases). This CDR3 has 14 amino acids. V lost 10 bases to trimming and J lost 7 bases, with 20 bases between them. Germline values: CDR1 ENHRY, CDR2 SYGVKD. DNA of the CDR3: TGTGCCAGCTACCAAGGGGGAATTGGGCAGCCCCAGCATTTT. The encoded protein is CASYQGGIGQPQHF.

The V and J genes are TRBV4-2 and TRBJ2-2; 14 nucleotides line up with TRBD2. V lost 4 bases, J lost 4 bases, and 2 bases stayed unmatched. CDR3 length equals 16 residues. CDR1 is LGHNA and CDR2 is YNFKEQ in the germline V gene. CDR3 loop: CASSPGTSGSTGELFF. The CDR3 coding sequence is TGTGCCAGCAGCCCCGGGACTAGCGGGAGCACCGGGGAGCTGTTTTTT.

V is TRBV10-3 and J is TRBJ1-4, with D perhaps TRBD1 (5 bases). Trimming cost V 0 bases and J 3 bases, with 8 bases left between them. From germline, CDR1 is ENHRY and CDR2 SYGVKD. The CDR3 has 15 residues. The CDR3 region is CAISESGGPNEKLFF. In DNA, the CDR3 is TGTGCCATCAGTGAGTCCGGGGGTCCTAATGAAAAACTGTTTTTT.

The chain recombines TRBV19 with TRBJ2-7, with 8 bases fitting TRBD1. CDR1 LNHDA and CDR2 SQIVND come from the germline V gene (reference sequence). Trimming took 3 bases from V and 1 from J; bases not matched to a gene: 8. The CDR3 contains 16 residues. The CDR3 region has the DNA TGTGCCAGTAGTATCACACTTGGGACAGGTTCCTACGAGCAGTACTTC. This codes for CASSITLGTGSYEQYF. The variable domain in full, with the rest retrieved from reference TRBV19 and TRBJ2-7, is DGGITQSPKYLFRKEGQNVTLSCEQNLNHDAMYWYRQDPGQGLRLIYYSQIVNDFQKGDIAEGYSVSREKKESFPLTVTSAQKNPTAFYLCASSITLGTGSYEQYFGPGTRLTVT.

The chain couples TRBV7-2 to TRBJ1-4, with TRBD1 matching 11 bases. Trimming removed 0 bases from V and 7 bases from J; junction bases left unmatched: 1. Germline V gene sequence: CDR1 SGHTA, CDR2 FQGNSA. This CDR3 spans 15 amino acids. The CDR3 here is CASSLAGTGGEKLFF. As DNA, the CDR3 is TGTGCCAGCAGCTTAGCCGGGACAGGGGGTGAAAAACTGTTTTTT.

The CDR3 region has the DNA TGTGCCATCAGTGACATGGGGGCCCACGAGCAGTACTTC. Protein sequence: CAISDMGAHEQYF. The V gene is TRBV10-3, the J gene TRBJ2-7; weak D call: TRBD1 (6 bases). Germline loops: CDR1 ENHRY, CDR2 SYGVKD. V lost 3 bases and J 5 bases, leaving 11 bases between the germline ends. The CDR3 spans 13 residues.